Below, 4 T cell receptor beta chains from the same sample are listed, as sequenced in a study of blood T cell repertoires in COVID-19. This table comes from immunoSEQ multiplex PCR, and its TCRdb copy is limited to in-frame clones, with some not included. The sample holds hundreds of thousands of clones; around 89% are singletons and the top ten take roughly 4%. The sequenced material came from peripheral blood. The receptors come from a woman in her twenties or thirties with acute or convalescent COVID-19.

This chain joins TRBV2 and TRBJ2-7; 9 nucleotides line up with TRBD1. This CDR3 has 16 amino acids. The V segment lost 6 bases and the J segment 2 bases; nucleotides outside the gene matches: 11. CDR1 and CDR2 (germline): SNHLY, FYNNEI. Written as DNA, the CDR3 is TGTGCCAGCAGGGAGAAAAGGGGACAGGGTGCCTACGAGCAGTACTTC. Its protein is CASREKRGQGAYEQYF.

CDR3 sequence reads: CSVETREKLFF. DNA of the CDR3: TGCAGCGTTGAAACGCGTGAAAAACTGTTTTTT. The chain has TRBV29-1 and TRBJ1-4; D is unresolved. With 2 bases removed from V and 7 bases from J, the gap between germline ends came to 5 bases. The V gene's germline CDR1 is SQVTM and CDR2 ANQGSEA. This CDR3 comprises 11 residues.

The J gene is TRBJ2-2, the V gene TRBV19; perhaps TRBD1 as D (5 bases). Per the germline V gene, CDR1 is LNHDA and CDR2 is SQIVND (reference sequence). The ends were cut back, 7 bases at V and 3 bases at J, with 12 bases in the middle. The CDR3 consists of 14 residues. The CDR3 is CASINQGDTGELFF. CDR3 DNA sequence: TGTGCCAGTATCAACCAGGGTGACACCGGGGAGCTGTTTTTT.

This rearrangement joins TRBV27 to TRBJ1-1; 8 positions match TRBD1. The germline CDR1 and CDR2 sequences are MNHEY and SMNVEV (reference sequence). This CDR3 comprises 15 residues. Unmatched junction bases numbered 9, after V lost 5 bases and J lost 4 bases. The CDR3 region is CASSTWTGRITEAFF. The DNA for the CDR3 is TGTGCCAGCAGTACCTGGACAGGGCGAATCACTGAAGCTTTCTTT.